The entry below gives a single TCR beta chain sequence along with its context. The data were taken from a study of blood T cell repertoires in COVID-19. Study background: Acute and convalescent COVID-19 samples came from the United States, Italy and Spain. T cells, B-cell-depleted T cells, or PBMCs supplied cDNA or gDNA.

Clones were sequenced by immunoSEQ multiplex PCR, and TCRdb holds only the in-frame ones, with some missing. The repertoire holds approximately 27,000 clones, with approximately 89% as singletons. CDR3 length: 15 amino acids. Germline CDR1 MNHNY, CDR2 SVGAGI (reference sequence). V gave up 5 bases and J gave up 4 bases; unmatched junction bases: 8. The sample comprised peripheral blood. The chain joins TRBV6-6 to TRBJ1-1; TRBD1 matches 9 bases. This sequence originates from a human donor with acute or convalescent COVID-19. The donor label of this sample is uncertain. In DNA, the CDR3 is TGTGCCAGCAGTGCCCGGGACAGGGAGGCCACTGAAGCTTTCTTT. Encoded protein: CASSARDREATEAFF.